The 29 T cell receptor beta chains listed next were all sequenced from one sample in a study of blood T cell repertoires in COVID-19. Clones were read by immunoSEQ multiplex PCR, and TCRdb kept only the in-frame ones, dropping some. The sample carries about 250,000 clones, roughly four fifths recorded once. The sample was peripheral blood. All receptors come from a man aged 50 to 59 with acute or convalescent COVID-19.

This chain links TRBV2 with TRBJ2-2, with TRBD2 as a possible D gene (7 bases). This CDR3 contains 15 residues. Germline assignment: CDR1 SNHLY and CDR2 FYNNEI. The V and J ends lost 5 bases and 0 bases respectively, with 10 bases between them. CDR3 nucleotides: TGTGCCAGCAGTCTGGGGGGGCCGAACACCGGGGAGCTGTTTTTT. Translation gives CASSLGGPNTGELFF.

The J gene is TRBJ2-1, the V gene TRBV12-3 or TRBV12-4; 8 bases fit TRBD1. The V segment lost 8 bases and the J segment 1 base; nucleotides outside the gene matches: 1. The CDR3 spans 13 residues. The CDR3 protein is CASGDRSYNEQFF. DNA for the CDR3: TGTGCCAGCGGGGACAGGTCCTACAATGAGCAGTTCTTC.

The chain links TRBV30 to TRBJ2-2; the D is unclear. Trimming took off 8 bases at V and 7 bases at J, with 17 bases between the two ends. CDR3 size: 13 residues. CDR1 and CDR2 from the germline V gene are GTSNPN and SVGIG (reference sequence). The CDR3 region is CAMWPGMDGELFF. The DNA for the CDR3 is TGTGCCATGTGGCCGGGTATGGACGGGGAGCTGTTTTTT.

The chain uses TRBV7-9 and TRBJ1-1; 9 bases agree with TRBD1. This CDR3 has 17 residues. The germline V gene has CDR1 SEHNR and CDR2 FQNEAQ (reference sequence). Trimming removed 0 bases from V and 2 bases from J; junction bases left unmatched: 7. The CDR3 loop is CASSLAGQGPRNTEAFF. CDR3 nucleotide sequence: TGTGCCAGCAGCTTAGCGGGACAGGGCCCTCGTAACACTGAAGCTTTCTTT.

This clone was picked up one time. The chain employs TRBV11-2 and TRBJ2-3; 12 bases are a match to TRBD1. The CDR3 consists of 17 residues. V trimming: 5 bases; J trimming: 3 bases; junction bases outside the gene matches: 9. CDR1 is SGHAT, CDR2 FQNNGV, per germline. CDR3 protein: CASSPRGQGATTDTQYF. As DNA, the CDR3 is TGTGCCAGCAGCCCAAGGGGACAGGGGGCGACTACAGATACGCAGTATTTT.

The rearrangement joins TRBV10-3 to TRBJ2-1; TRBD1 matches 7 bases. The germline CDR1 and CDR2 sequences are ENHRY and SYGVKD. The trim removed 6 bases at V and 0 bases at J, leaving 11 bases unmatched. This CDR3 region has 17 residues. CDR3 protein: CAISRTWGQSSYNEQFF. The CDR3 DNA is TGTGCCATCAGCCGAACTTGGGGACAGAGCTCCTACAATGAGCAGTTCTTC.

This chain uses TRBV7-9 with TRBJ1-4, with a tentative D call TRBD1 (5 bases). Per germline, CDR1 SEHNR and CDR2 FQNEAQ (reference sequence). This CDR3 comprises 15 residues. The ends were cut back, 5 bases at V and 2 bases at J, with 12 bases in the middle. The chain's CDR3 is CASSIQGLTNEKLFF. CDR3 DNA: TGTGCCAGCAGCATTCAGGGTCTGACTAATGAAAAACTGTTTTTT. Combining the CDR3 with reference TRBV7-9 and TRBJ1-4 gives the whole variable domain DTGVSQNPRHKITKRGQNVTFRCDPISEHNRLYWYRQTLGQGPEFLTYFQNEAQLEKSRLLSDRFSAERPKGSFSTLEIQRTEQGDSAMYLCASSIQGLTNEKLFFGSGTQLSVL.

CDR3 DNA sequence: TGTGCCAGCAGCTTGGACCTGGGACTAGCAGGCTCCTACAATGAGCAGTTCTTC. Amino acids: CASSLDLGLAGSYNEQFF. V is TRBV5-4 and J is TRBJ2-1; 9 nucleotides agree with TRBD2. The CDR3 runs 18 residues. Germline V CDR1 and CDR2: SGHNT, YYREEE (reference sequence). V was clipped by 0 bases and J by 0 bases; unmatched bases: 7.

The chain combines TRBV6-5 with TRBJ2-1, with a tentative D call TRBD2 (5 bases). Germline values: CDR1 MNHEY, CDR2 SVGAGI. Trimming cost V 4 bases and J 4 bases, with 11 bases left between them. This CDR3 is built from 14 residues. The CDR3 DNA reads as TGTGCCAGCAGTTCCTCCGGAGGATACAATGAGCAGTTCTTC. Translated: CASSSSGGYNEQFF.

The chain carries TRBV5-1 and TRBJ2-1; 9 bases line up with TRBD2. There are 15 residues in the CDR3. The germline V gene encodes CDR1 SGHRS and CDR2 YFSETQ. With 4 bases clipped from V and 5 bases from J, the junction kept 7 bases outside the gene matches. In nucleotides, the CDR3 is TGCGCCAGCAGCCCGTGGACTAGCGAAAACAATGAGCAGTTCTTC. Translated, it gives CASSPWTSENNEQFF.

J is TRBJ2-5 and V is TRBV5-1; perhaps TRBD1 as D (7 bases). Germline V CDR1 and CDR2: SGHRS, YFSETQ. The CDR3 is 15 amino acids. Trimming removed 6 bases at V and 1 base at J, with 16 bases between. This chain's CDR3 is CASNLQGRFQETQYF. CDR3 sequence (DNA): TGCGCCAGCAACCTACAGGGGAGGTTCCAAGAGACCCAGTACTTC.

CDR3 sequence: CASSPTPGQGTDTQYF. CDR3 nucleotide sequence: TGTGCCAGCTCACCGACACCCGGACAGGGGACAGATACGCAGTATTTT. The chain uses TRBV18 and TRBJ2-3, with 9 bases aligning to TRBD1. The CDR3 has 16 amino acids. Losses at the gene ends were 3 bases for V and 3 bases for J; bases not matched to a gene: 7. The germline V gene has CDR1 KGHSH and CDR2 LQKENI.

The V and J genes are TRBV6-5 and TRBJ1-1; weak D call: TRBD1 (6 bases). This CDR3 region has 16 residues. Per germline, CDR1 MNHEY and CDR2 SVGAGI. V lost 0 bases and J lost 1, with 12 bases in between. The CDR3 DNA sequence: TGTGCCAGCAGTTACTCAAGGGGGATTCGGAACACTGAAGCTTTCTTT. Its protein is CASSYSRGIRNTEAFF.

The CDR3 reads CASSQDGQGLGNEQFF. CDR3 coding DNA: TGTGCCAGCAGCCAAGATGGGCAGGGGCTGGGGAATGAGCAGTTCTTC. The rearrangement joins TRBV3-1 (or the pseudogene TRBV3-2) to TRBJ2-1; the D gene is possibly TRBD1 (6 bases). CDR1 is LGHDT, CDR2 YNNKEL, per germline (reference sequence). V lost 0 bases to trimming and J lost 7 bases, with 16 bases between them. This CDR3 contains 16 residues.

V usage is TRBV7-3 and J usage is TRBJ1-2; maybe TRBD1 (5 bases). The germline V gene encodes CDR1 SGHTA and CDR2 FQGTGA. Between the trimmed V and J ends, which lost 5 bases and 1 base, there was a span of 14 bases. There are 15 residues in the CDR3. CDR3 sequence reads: CASSLQGRGNYGYTF. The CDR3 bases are TGTGCCAGCAGCCTTCAGGGAAGGGGTAACTATGGCTACACCTTC.

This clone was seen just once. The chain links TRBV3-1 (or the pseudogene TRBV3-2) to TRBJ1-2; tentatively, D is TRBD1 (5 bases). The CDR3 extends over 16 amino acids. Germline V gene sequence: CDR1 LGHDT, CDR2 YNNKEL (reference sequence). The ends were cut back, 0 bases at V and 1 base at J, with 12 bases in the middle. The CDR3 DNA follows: TGTGCCAGCAGCCAAGATGGGGGGAACTATAACTATGGCTACACCTTC. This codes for CASSQDGGNYNYGYTF.

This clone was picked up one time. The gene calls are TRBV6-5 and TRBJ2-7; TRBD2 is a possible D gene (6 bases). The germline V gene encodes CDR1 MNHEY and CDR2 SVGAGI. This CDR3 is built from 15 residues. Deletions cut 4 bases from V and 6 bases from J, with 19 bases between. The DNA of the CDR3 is TGTGCCAGCAGTTTGCGGGGTAGCTTGATAGGCGAGCAGTACTTC. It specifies CASSLRGSLIGEQYF.

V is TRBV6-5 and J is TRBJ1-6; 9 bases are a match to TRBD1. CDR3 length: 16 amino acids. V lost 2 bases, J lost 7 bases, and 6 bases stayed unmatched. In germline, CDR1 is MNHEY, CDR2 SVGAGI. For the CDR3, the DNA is TGTGCCAGCAGTTACGGGAAGGGACAGGGCAATTCACCCCTCCACTTT. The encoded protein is CASSYGKGQGNSPLHF.

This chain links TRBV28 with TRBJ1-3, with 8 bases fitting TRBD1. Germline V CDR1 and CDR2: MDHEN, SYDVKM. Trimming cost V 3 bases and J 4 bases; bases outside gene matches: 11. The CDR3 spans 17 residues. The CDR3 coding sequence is TGTGCCAGCAGTTTCCGGGACAGGCCTGAGCGGGGAAACACCATATATTTT. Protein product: CASSFRDRPERGNTIYF.

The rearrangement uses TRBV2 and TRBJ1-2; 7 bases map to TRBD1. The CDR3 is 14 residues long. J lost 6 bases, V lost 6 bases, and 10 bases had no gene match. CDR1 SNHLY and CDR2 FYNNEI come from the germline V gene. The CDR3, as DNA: TGTGCCAGCAGCCTTTTCCGGGACAGCCATGGCTACACCTTC. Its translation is CASSLFRDSHGYTF.

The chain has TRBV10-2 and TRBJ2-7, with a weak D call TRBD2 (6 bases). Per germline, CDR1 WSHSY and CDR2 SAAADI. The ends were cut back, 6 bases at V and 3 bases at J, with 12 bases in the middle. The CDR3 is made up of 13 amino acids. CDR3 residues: CASRRDVNYEQYF. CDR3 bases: TGCGCCAGCAGGCGGGACGTAAACTACGAGCAGTACTTC.

The DNA of the CDR3 is TGTGCCTGGAGGCCTCATAGCGGGGAGGATCGAGATACGCAGTATTTT. Translated, it gives CAWRPHSGEDRDTQYF. J is TRBJ2-3 and V is TRBV30; 8 positions match TRBD2. CDR3 length: 16 residues. CDR1 and CDR2 (germline): GTSNPN, SVGIG (reference sequence). The V segment lost 3 bases and the J segment 5 bases; nucleotides outside the gene matches: 13.

The CDR3 loop reads CASRSGSPRMFYEQYF. The CDR3 DNA sequence: TGTGCCAGCAGAAGCGGGTCGCCCAGGATGTTCTACGAGCAGTACTTC. J is TRBJ2-7 and V is TRBV6-6; D might be TRBD2 (6 bases). The ends were cut back, 6 bases at V and 3 bases at J, with 21 bases in the middle. The germline V gene has CDR1 MNHNY and CDR2 SVGAGI (reference sequence). The CDR3 totals 16 residues.

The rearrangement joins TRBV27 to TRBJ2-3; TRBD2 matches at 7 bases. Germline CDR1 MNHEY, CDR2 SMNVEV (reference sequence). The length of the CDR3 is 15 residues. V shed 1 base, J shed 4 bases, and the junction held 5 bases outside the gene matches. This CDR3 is CASSLFAGVADTQYF. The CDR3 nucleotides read TGTGCCAGCAGTTTATTTGCGGGAGTGGCAGATACGCAGTATTTT.

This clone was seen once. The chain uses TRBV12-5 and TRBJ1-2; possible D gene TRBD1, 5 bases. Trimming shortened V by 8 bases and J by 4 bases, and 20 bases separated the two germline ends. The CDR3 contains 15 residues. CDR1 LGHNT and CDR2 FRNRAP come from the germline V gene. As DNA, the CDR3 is TGTGCTAGTCTGGGGCCAGGAGGGTCTCTCTATGGCTACACCTTC. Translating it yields CASLGPGGSLYGYTF.

CDR3 DNA sequence: TGTGCCTGGAGTTCTTGGAGCCTAGCGGCCTACAATGAGCAGTTCTTC. The encoded protein is CAWSSWSLAAYNEQFF. V and J are TRBV30 and TRBJ2-1; 7 bases line up with TRBD2. This CDR3 region has 16 residues. Germline CDR1 GTSNPN, CDR2 SVGIG (reference sequence). J lost 2 bases, V lost 2 bases, and 9 bases had no gene match.

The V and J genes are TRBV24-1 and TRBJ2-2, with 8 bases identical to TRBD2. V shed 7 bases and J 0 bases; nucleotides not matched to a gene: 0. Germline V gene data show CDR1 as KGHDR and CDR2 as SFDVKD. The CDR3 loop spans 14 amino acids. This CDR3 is CATRTSANTGELFF. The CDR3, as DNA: TGTGCCACCAGGACTAGCGCGAACACCGGGGAGCTGTTTTTT.

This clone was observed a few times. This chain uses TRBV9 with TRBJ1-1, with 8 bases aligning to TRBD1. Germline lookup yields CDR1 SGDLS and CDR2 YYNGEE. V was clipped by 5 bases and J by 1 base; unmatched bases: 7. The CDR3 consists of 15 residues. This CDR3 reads CASSSAGGTNTEAFF. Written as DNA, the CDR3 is TGTGCCAGCAGTTCAGCAGGGGGCACGAACACTGAAGCTTTCTTT.

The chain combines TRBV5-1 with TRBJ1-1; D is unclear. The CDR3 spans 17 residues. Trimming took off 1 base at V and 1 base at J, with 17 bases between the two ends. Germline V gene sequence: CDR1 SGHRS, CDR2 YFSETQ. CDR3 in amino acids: CASSLRQTGVGNTEAFF. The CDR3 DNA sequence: TGCGCCAGCAGCTTGAGACAAACCGGGGTTGGGAACACTGAAGCTTTCTTT. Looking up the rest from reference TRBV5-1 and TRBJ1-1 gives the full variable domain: KAGVTQTPRYLIKTRGQQVTLSCSPISGHRSVSWYQQTPGQGLQFLFEYFSETQRNKGNFPGRFSGRQFSNSRSEMNVSTLELGDSALYLCASSLRQTGVGNTEAFFGQGTRLTVV.